Given below is one TCR beta chain in context. Its specificity is unknown. Treatment specified: roughly nine-day PBMC culture with coronavirus spike peptide pools or control peptides (ViraFEST assay). Cultured CD4+ T-cell DNA underwent Oncomine TCR Beta short-read sequencing. TCRdb used MiXCR to reprocess the PCR reads, holding one entry per CDR3 protein. The data show around 4,500 distinct CDR3 sequences, 45% seen once. The sample is drawn from a study of vaccination and CD4 T cells after COVID-19. Across the study: With a range of 35 to 161, the median interval from diagnosis to drawing post-COVID samples was around 93 days. The authors used overlapping spike peptides from SARS-CoV-2, HCoV-NL63, HCoV-OC43 and HCoV-229E to stimulate cells. Findings and limits, study-wide: Convalescent patients' clones that were vaccine-specific were spike mono-reactive in 304 of 307 cases.

Trimming at V came to 2 bases and at J to 1 base, leaving 3 bases not matched to a gene. In germline, CDR1 is MNHNS, CDR2 SASEGT. The CDR3 sequence is 15 residues long. The sequencing sample was made of CD4+ T cells from blood, cultured in vitro. This TCR came from a human donor who had recovered from COVID-19. V usage is TRBV6-1 and J usage is TRBJ2-7, with 9 bases identical to TRBD1. CDR3 sequence reads: CASSEKGTGSYEQYF. Written as DNA, the CDR3 is TGTGCCAGCAGTGAAAAAGGGACAGGGTCCTACGAGCAGTACTTC.